This TCR beta chain was captured by sequencing in a study of cytomegalovirus exposure and HLA in healthy donors. General study results and limits: Later, TCR association rates were found to vary by HLA locus, highest for DRB1 and lowest for HLA-C. Several of the most significant clusters appeared linked to common viral pathogens, based on a later analysis.

Concerning this clone: Its antigen is unidentified.

The CDR3 is 16 residues long. With 2 bases removed from V and 0 bases from J, the gap between germline ends came to 12 bases. Germline values: CDR1 MDHEN, CDR2 SYDVKM. The PCR made use of 60 Vbeta and 13 Jbeta primers. Assay used: immunoSEQ multiplex PCR; TCRdb lists only in-frame clones, some missing. The sample includes 160,000 or so clones, around 80% of them seen just once. The chain joins TRBV28 to TRBJ2-3; D is unclear. The TCR sequence derives from a man aged 40-49 years in good health and CMV-seronegative. The sequenced sample consisted of PBMCs. The CDR3 here is CASSLRSVSSTDTQYF. CDR3 coding DNA: TGTGCCAGCAGTTTACGCTCAGTTTCTAGCACAGATACGCAGTATTTT.